The 24 T cell receptor beta chains reported below all come from one sample, sequenced in a study of spatial heterogeneity in lung cancer. MiXCR, run by TCRdb on the 5' RACE reads, gives a single entry per CDR3 protein. The sample lists fewer than 900 distinct CDR3 sequences, roughly 50% seen once, with more than 20% in the top ten. Time point in this sample: sample taken at primary tumor resection. No cells were sorted before sequencing. The whole RNA sequenced was extracted from tumor, nontumor lung or frozen PBMC. The sample here was PBMCs, taken at surgery. The receptors come from a female donor with early-stage non-small cell lung cancer.

This clonotype was seen once. This beta chain appears as a stray read in a library generated for alpha chains; its size is not informative. The rearrangement joins TRBV5-1 to TRBJ2-7; the D gene is possibly TRBD1 (6 bases). Germline V gene sequence: CDR1 SGHRS, CDR2 YFSETQ. V was shortened by 0 bases and J by 3 bases, with 10 bases between the two germline ends. The CDR3 is made up of 14 amino acids. CDR3 DNA: TGCGCCAGCAGCTTGGGGACAGCCGTCTACGAGCAGTACTTC. It codes for CASSLGTAVYEQYF.

Comment on this clonotype: This beta chain represents an off-target read in a library built for alpha chains; its size is of limited meaning. The gene calls are TRBV27 and TRBJ2-2, with D perhaps assigned TRBD1 or TRBD2 (5 bases each). The CDR3 length is 17 residues. Trimming took off 6 bases at V and 6 bases at J, with 23 bases between the two ends. Germline CDR1 reads MNHEY; CDR2 reads SMNVEV (reference sequence). The CDR3, as DNA: TGTGCCAGCAGCCTACGCCCGGGATTAAGGGGTTCCGGGGAGCTGTTTTTT. The encoded protein is CASSLRPGLRGSGELFF.

A word on this clonotype: Within a library made for alpha chains, this beta chain is off target, and its count is uninformative. The genes are TRBV11-2 and TRBJ2-7; 8 positions match TRBD1. V was clipped by 5 bases and J by 4 bases; unmatched bases: 7. CDR3 size: 14 residues. Germline V CDR1 and CDR2: SGHAT, FQNNGV. For the CDR3, the DNA is TGTGCCAGCAGCCCATCGCGGACAGGGTACGAGCAGTACTTC. This sequence encodes CASSPSRTGYEQYF.

This clonotype has more than one count but fewer than ten. A library prepared for alpha chains yielded this beta chain as an off-target read; its size is of little meaning. The J gene is TRBJ2-1, the V gene TRBV6-1, with 8 bases aligning to TRBD2. V trimming: 1 base; J trimming: 3 bases; junction bases outside the gene matches: 5. The CDR3 is 16 residues long. CDR1 is MNHNS, CDR2 SASEGT, per germline. CDR3: CASSEDEREFYNEQFF. The CDR3 coding sequence is TGTGCCAGCAGTGAAGATGAGCGGGAGTTCTACAATGAGCAGTTCTTC.

This clonotype showed up just a few times. This beta chain is a stray read from a library made for alpha chains; its abundance is not meaningful. The V gene is TRBV7-8, the J gene TRBJ2-7; 7 bases match TRBD1. CDR3 length: 14 residues. Germline-derived CDR1 and CDR2 are SGHVS and FQNEAQ. V lost 5 bases to trimming and J lost 7 bases; unmatched junction nucleotides: 11. CDR3 coding DNA: TGTGCCAGCAGCGAGGACAGGCTCCTTAGGGAGCAGTACTTC. Translated: CASSEDRLLREQYF.

This clonotype was recorded a few times. With the library built for alpha chains, this beta chain is off target and its frequency is not meaningful. J is TRBJ2-7 and V is TRBV5-6, with 7 bases matching TRBD1. The V gene's germline CDR1 is SGHDT and CDR2 YYEEEE. The CDR3 is made up of 16 amino acids. Germline trimming cut 5 bases from V and 0 bases from J; bases unmatched to any gene: 11. The CDR3 DNA is TGTGCCAGCAGAAGACAGGGAATGGTAACCTCCTACGAGCAGTACTTC. Its translation: CASRRQGMVTSYEQYF.

In the case of this clonotype: This beta chain slipped into a library made for alpha chains as a stray read, so its size is not meaningful. The chain joins TRBV28 to TRBJ2-3, with no clear D. The germline V gene has CDR1 MDHEN and CDR2 SYDVKM. V gave up 5 bases and J gave up 1 base, with 7 bases separating them. This CDR3 contains 13 residues. In nucleotides, the CDR3 is TGTGCCAGCAGTGGGCAGGGCACAGATACGCAGTATTTT. It translates to CASSGQGTDTQYF.

Points on this clonotype: For a library built for alpha chains, this beta chain is a stray read; little rests on its size. The V gene is TRBV28, the J gene TRBJ2-1, with 7 nucleotides matching TRBD2. The CDR3 has 15 residues. Germline V gene lookup returns CDR1 MDHEN and CDR2 SYDVKM. V was clipped by 7 bases and J by 0 bases; unmatched bases: 6. The CDR3 nucleotides are TGTGCCAGCACCCAGACTAGCCTCTCCTACAATGAGCAGTTCTTC. Its translation is CASTQTSLSYNEQFF.

A note on this clonotype: Because this beta chain is a stray read in a library intended to capture alpha chains, its abundance should not be given much weight. V is TRBV11-2 and J is TRBJ2-3; D possibly corresponds to TRBD2 (6 bases). The CDR3 loop spans 14 amino acids. V was clipped by 1 base and J by 5 bases, with 10 bases between them. CDR1 is SGHAT, CDR2 FQNNGV, per germline. The CDR3 spells CASSLVLALDTQYF. The CDR3 DNA reads as TGTGCCAGCAGCTTAGTACTAGCCCTAGATACGCAGTATTTT.

Concerning this clonotype: Little can be read into the size of this beta chain, an off-target read in a library designed for alpha chains. CDR3 residues: CASSQAQGEFDEQYF. CDR3 in DNA: TGTGCCAGCAGCCAGGCACAGGGGGAATTCGACGAGCAGTACTTC. The J gene is TRBJ2-7, the V gene TRBV4-2, with 8 nucleotides matching TRBD1. The CDR3 length is 15 residues. Germline lookup yields CDR1 LGHNA and CDR2 YNFKEQ. With 3 bases clipped from V and 5 bases from J, the junction kept 9 bases outside the gene matches.

As concerns this clonotype: With the library built for alpha chains, this beta chain is off target and its frequency is not meaningful. The chain couples TRBV12-3 or TRBV12-4 to TRBJ2-1; D is uncertain. The CDR3 has 17 amino acids. Trimming stripped 6 bases from V and 3 bases from J, with 21 bases between. This chain's CDR3 is CASSPERLARLYNEQFF. DNA of the CDR3: TGTGCCAGCAGCCCAGAAAGACTCGCTCGTCTCTACAATGAGCAGTTCTTC.

This clonotype turned up a few times. This beta chain turned up in a library designed for alpha chains; as an off-target read, its abundance says little. The chain links TRBV10-3 to TRBJ2-1; 8 bases map to TRBD2. The length of the CDR3 is 15 residues. The J segment lost 6 bases and the V segment lost 0 bases, leaving 4 bases of the junction unmatched. The germline gives CDR1 ENHRY, CDR2 SYGVKD. The CDR3 nucleotides are TGTGCCATCAGTGAGTCACGGGAGGGGGGCAATGAGCAGTTCTTC. Amino acids: CAISESREGGNEQFF.

With respect to this clonotype: This beta chain is off target for a library built for alpha chains, so its abundance means little. J is TRBJ2-1 and V is TRBV27; 7 bases line up with TRBD2. Germline V lookup: CDR1 MNHEY, CDR2 SMNVEV (reference sequence). The CDR3 totals 16 residues. Trimming removed 5 bases from V and 0 bases from J; junction bases left unmatched: 7. The CDR3 spells CASSPIRGSSYNEQFF. The DNA of the CDR3 is TGTGCCAGCAGTCCGATCCGCGGGAGCTCCTACAATGAGCAGTTCTTC.

This clonotype occurred a few times. Because the library targeted alpha chains, this beta chain is an off-target read whose size means little. This chain uses TRBV20-1 with TRBJ2-7; no firm D call. The germline V gene has CDR1 DFQATT and CDR2 SNEGSKA (reference sequence). V was clipped by 6 bases and J by 6 bases, with 15 bases between them. The CDR3 runs to 12 residues. CDR3 DNA sequence: TGCAGTGCCTTCTTTGGGTCGGGCGAGCAGTACTTC. Translating it yields CSAFFGSGEQYF.

This clonotype was picked up a small number of times. This beta chain turned up in a library designed for alpha chains; as an off-target read, its abundance says little. The rearrangement links TRBV7-9 to TRBJ2-7; tentative D call: TRBD2 (6 bases). This CDR3 spans 15 amino acids. Germline V CDR1 and CDR2: SEHNR, FQNEAQ (reference sequence). V dropped 4 bases and J dropped 0 bases, with 13 bases sitting between them. The CDR3 coding sequence is TGTGCCAGCAGCTCCCGCGACGGGGGCTCCTACGAGCAGTACTTC. This encodes CASSSRDGGSYEQYF.

In its sample, this clonotype ranks as hyperexpanded. A library made for alpha chains picked up this beta chain off target, so its size means little. The chain links TRBV11-2 to TRBJ2-1; D gene ambiguous. The CDR3 consists of 12 residues. Germline CDR1 is SGHAT and CDR2 is FQNNGV. V dropped 1 base and J dropped 9 bases, with 7 bases sitting between them. This chain's CDR3 is CASSLAASEQFF. CDR3 bases: TGTGCCAGCAGCTTAGCGGCCTCTGAGCAGTTCTTC.

Notes on this clonotype: Found in a library prepared for alpha chains, this beta chain is an off-target read, and its abundance has little meaning. The chain has TRBV20-1 and TRBJ2-5; D may be TRBD1 (5 bases). The ends were cut back, 3 bases at V and 2 bases at J, with 13 bases in the middle. Per the germline V gene, CDR1 is DFQATT and CDR2 is SNEGSKA (reference sequence). The CDR3 is made up of 14 amino acids. The CDR3 region has the DNA TGCAGTGCTAGGGGTGACAGCCTACAAGAGACCCAGTACTTC. Its translation: CSARGDSLQETQYF.

Note on this clonotype: The size of this beta chain means little, since it is a stray read in a library made for alpha chains. The V and J genes are TRBV20-1 and TRBJ2-1; TRBD2 matches 9 bases. Losses at the gene ends were 0 bases for V and 0 bases for J; bases not matched to a gene: 6. Germline assignment: CDR1 DFQATT and CDR2 SNEGSKA (reference sequence). The CDR3 covers 17 residues. The CDR3 nucleotides are TGCAGTGCTAGAGACCCGGGGACTAGCAACTCCTACAATGAGCAGTTCTTC. Amino acid sequence: CSARDPGTSNSYNEQFF.

This clonotype was seen a handful of times. Because the library targeted alpha chains, this beta chain is an off-target read whose size means little. This chain links TRBV14 with TRBJ2-3; D is unclear. V was clipped by 0 bases and J by 5 bases, with 6 bases between them. Germline CDR1 is SGHDN and CDR2 is FVKESK. This CDR3 contains 13 residues. In nucleotides, the CDR3 is TGTGCCAGCAGCCAAGATCCGGGAGATACGCAGTATTTT. It specifies CASSQDPGDTQYF.

In regard to this clonotype: With the library built for alpha chains, this beta chain is off target and its frequency is not meaningful. The chain employs TRBV20-1 and TRBJ2-7, with 7 bases identical to TRBD1. V was clipped by 6 bases and J by 1 base; unmatched bases: 12. From germline, CDR1 is DFQATT and CDR2 SNEGSKA (reference sequence). The CDR3 sequence is 15 residues long. The CDR3 region is CSAAQGGGHSYEQYF. The CDR3 nucleotides are TGCAGTGCCGCACAAGGGGGCGGGCATTCCTACGAGCAGTACTTC.

On this clonotype: The library was built for alpha chains, so this beta chain is an off-target read and its size means little. V and J are TRBV10-3 and TRBJ2-5, with a tentative D call TRBD1 (6 bases). Trimming stripped 4 bases from V and 4 bases from J, with 16 bases between. The CDR3 spans 15 residues. Germline V gene sequence: CDR1 ENHRY, CDR2 SYGVKD. CDR3 amino acids: CAISGKQGIGETQYF. The CDR3 nucleotides read TGTGCCATCAGTGGAAAACAGGGAATTGGAGAGACCCAGTACTTC.

This clonotype occurred a few times. The size of this beta chain means little, since it is a stray read in a library made for alpha chains. CDR3 in DNA: TGTGCCAGCAGCCAGCCTAGCGATATTACAGATACGCAGTATTTT. Its translation is CASSQPSDITDTQYF. The rearrangement joins TRBV3-1 to TRBJ2-3, with D maybe TRBD2 (6 bases). CDR1 is LGHDT, CDR2 YNNKEL, per germline (reference sequence). CDR3 length: 15 amino acids. Trimming left V 3 bases short and J 3 bases short, with 13 bases between.

Details on this clonotype: Found in a library prepared for alpha chains, this beta chain is an off-target read, and its abundance has little meaning. The DNA for the CDR3 is TGTGCCAGCTCACCTTTTAGACGTTCGAACTCTGGCACAGATACGCAGTATTTT. Translated: CASSPFRRSNSGTDTQYF. The chain has TRBV18 and TRBJ2-3; D not certain. Trimming pared 3 bases from V and 1 base from J, leaving 20 bases between. This CDR3 contains 18 residues. Germline CDR1 and CDR2: KGHSH and LQKENI. Using reference TRBV18 and TRBJ2-3 for the parts outside the CDR3, the full variable domain is NAGVMQNPRHLVRRRGQEARLRCSPMKGHSHVYWYRQLPEEGLKFMVYLQKENIIDESGMPKERFSAEFPKEGPSILRIQQVVRGDSAAYFCASSPFRRSNSGTDTQYFGPGTRLTVL.

On this clonotype itself: A library prepared for alpha chains yielded this beta chain as an off-target read; its size is of little meaning. The chain joins TRBV5-5 to TRBJ1-2; TRBD1 might be the D (6 bases). Germline lookup yields CDR1 SGHKS and CDR2 YYEKEE (reference sequence). With 4 bases removed from V and 5 bases from J, the gap between germline ends came to 21 bases. The CDR3 covers 16 residues. The CDR3 region has the DNA TGTGCCAGCAGCCGTCACGAGGGGGACCCCGGATATGGCTACACCTTC. The encoded protein is CASSRHEGDPGYGYTF.